The 31 T cell receptor beta chains below all came from one sample that was sequenced in a study of blood T cell repertoires in COVID-19. Method: immunoSEQ multiplex PCR; TCRdb's copy keeps in-frame clones and lacks some. This sample has a few hundred thousand clones; approximately 91% occur once, and the top ten carry just over 1%. The source material was PBMCs or T cells enriched from blood (not recorded which). The source is a woman under 40 who had been exposed to COVID-19.

The rearrangement uses TRBV27 and TRBJ1-5; 8 bases are a match to TRBD1. CDR1 is MNHEY and CDR2 is SMNVEV in the germline V gene (reference sequence). Unmatched junction bases numbered 10, after V lost 7 bases and J lost 5 bases. The CDR3 has 15 residues. DNA of the CDR3: TGTGCCAGCACCACCGGACAGGGAAGGCATCAGCCCCAGCATTTT. Protein product: CASTTGQGRHQPQHF.

The CDR3, as DNA: TGTGCCAGCAGTGAGGTCCGGGGTGGAAACACCATATATTTT. It codes for CASSEVRGGNTIYF. This chain links TRBV2 with TRBJ1-3; D not resolved. This CDR3 spans 14 amino acids. The germline V and J ends were trimmed by 3 bases and 3 bases, with 9 bases remaining between them. Germline loops: CDR1 SNHLY, CDR2 FYNNEI.

V usage is TRBV18 and J usage is TRBJ2-6, with 10 bases that match TRBD1. Germline V gene data show CDR1 as KGHSH and CDR2 as LQKENI. With V trimmed by 2 bases and J by 2 bases, 3 bases remained unmatched. The CDR3 loop spans 17 amino acids. CDR3 bases: TGTGCCAGCTCACCAATGGACAGGGGGACTGGGGCCAACGTCCTGACTTTC. The encoded protein is CASSPMDRGTGANVLTF.

J is TRBJ1-4 and V is TRBV4-1; tentatively, D is TRBD1 (5 bases). CDR3 length equals 17 residues. Trimming cost V 0 bases and J 6 bases, with 17 bases left between them. Germline loops: CDR1 MGHRA, CDR2 YSYEKL. The CDR3 nucleotides read TGCGCCAGCAGCCAAGACGCCACCGCAGGGCGCGATGAAAAACTGTTTTTT. Amino acid sequence: CASSQDATAGRDEKLFF.

The V gene is TRBV5-8, the J gene TRBJ2-1, with 12 bases aligning to TRBD2. In germline, CDR1 is SGHTS, CDR2 YDEGEE. The CDR3 length is 18 residues. The J segment lost 4 bases and the V segment lost 2 bases, leaving 10 bases of the junction unmatched. In DNA form, the CDR3 reads TGTGCCAGCAGCTTTAGGGCCAGGACTAGCGGGATATACAATGAGCAGTTCTTC. It yields the protein CASSFRARTSGIYNEQFF.

The rearrangement links TRBV9 to TRBJ1-4; D gene uncertain. Between the trimmed V and J ends, which lost 3 bases and 7 bases, there was a span of 16 bases. Germline V gene data show CDR1 as SGDLS and CDR2 as YYNGEE. The CDR3 is 15 residues long. This chain's CDR3 is CASSEGGRYLEKLFF. The CDR3 nucleotides are TGTGCCAGCAGCGAGGGAGGAAGGTACCTTGAAAAACTGTTTTTT.

CDR3 residues: CASSTRLDSGNTIYF. The CDR3 DNA sequence: TGTGCCAGCAGCACCCGACTGGACTCTGGAAACACCATATATTTT. J is TRBJ1-3 and V is TRBV9; D remains unclear. The V gene lost 4 bases and the J gene lost 0 bases, with 11 bases spanning the gap. Germline V gene sequence: CDR1 SGDLS, CDR2 YYNGEE. CDR3 size: 15 residues.

The rearrangement links TRBV3-1 (or the pseudogene TRBV3-2) to TRBJ1-3; 12 bases line up with TRBD1. Germline V CDR1 and CDR2: LGHDT, YNNKEL (reference sequence). V gave up 8 bases and J gave up 4 bases; unmatched junction bases: 3. The length of the CDR3 is 14 residues. Here the CDR3 DNA reads TGTGCCAGCTGGGACAGGGGGCTCGGAAACACCATATATTTT. Its translation is CASWDRGLGNTIYF.

The rearrangement joins TRBV28 to TRBJ2-3; D is unresolved. Germline values: CDR1 MDHEN, CDR2 SYDVKM. V lost 5 bases to trimming and J lost 1 base, with 31 bases between them. The CDR3 is made up of 21 amino acids. The CDR3 DNA is TGTGCCAGCAGTCCGTCCGGTTGGTTGCGGTCACCGGTGTCGGGCACAGATACGCAGTATTTT. Its protein product is CASSPSGWLRSPVSGTDTQYF.

This chain joins TRBV28 and TRBJ1-1, with D perhaps matching TRBD1 (6 bases). Germline values: CDR1 MDHEN, CDR2 SYDVKM. Trimming removed 6 bases from V and 10 bases from J, with 15 bases in between. This CDR3 is 12 amino acids long. DNA of the CDR3: TGTGCCAGCAGCCGAGACAGGTTGGCAGCTTTCTTT. The encoded protein is CASSRDRLAAFF.

This chain connects TRBV30 to TRBJ1-2; D gene ambiguous. V lost 2 bases and J lost 4, with 8 bases in between. This CDR3 is built from 12 residues. Germline CDR1 is GTSNPN and CDR2 is SVGIG (reference sequence). The CDR3 coding sequence is TGTGCCTGGAGTCCCACGGTCTATGGCTACACCTTC. Translated, it gives CAWSPTVYGYTF.

This sequence joins TRBV15 and TRBJ1-5; D is ambiguous. Between the trimmed V and J ends, which lost 1 base and 1 base, there was a span of 8 bases. Germline V gene lookup returns CDR1 LNHNV and CDR2 YYDKDF (reference sequence). CDR3 length: 15 amino acids. The CDR3 DNA sequence: TGTGCCACCAGCAGAGGTGAGGGAAGCAATCAGCCCCAGCATTTT. Encoded protein: CATSRGEGSNQPQHF.

This chain joins TRBV29-1 and TRBJ1-3; 9 nucleotides agree with TRBD1. The J segment lost 7 bases and the V segment lost 6 bases, leaving 7 bases of the junction unmatched. The CDR3 spans 13 residues. Germline V gene data show CDR1 as SQVTM and CDR2 as ANQGSEA. The CDR3 nucleotides are TGCAGCGTCCGCGGGACAGGGCTGAACACCATATATTTT. Translating gives CSVRGTGLNTIYF.

This clone was counted a single time. The rearrangement links TRBV5-1 to TRBJ2-1; TRBD1 matches 7 bases. The CDR3 consists of 16 residues. V dropped 3 bases and J dropped 4; count of bases not matched to a gene: 10. In germline, CDR1 is SGHRS, CDR2 YFSETQ. DNA of the CDR3: TGCGCCAGCAGCTGGGCGGACAGGCCTCAATACAATGAGCAGTTCTTC. It codes for CASSWADRPQYNEQFF.

The V call is TRBV7-3, the J call TRBJ1-1; D is uncertain. CDR1 is SGHTA, CDR2 FQGTGA, per germline. V was clipped by 3 bases and J by 1 base, with 6 bases between them. The CDR3 is made up of 13 amino acids. The CDR3 loop reads CASSLAKNTEAFF. As DNA, the CDR3 is TGTGCCAGCAGCTTGGCAAAGAACACTGAAGCTTTCTTT.

V and J are TRBV18 and TRBJ2-5, with 7 bases fitting TRBD2. Looked up from germline, CDR1 is KGHSH and CDR2 is LQKENI. The CDR3 is 15 amino acids. Germline trimming cut 0 bases from V and 5 bases from J; bases unmatched to any gene: 6. Here the CDR3 DNA reads TGTGCCAGCTCACCACCTACGTTGGGAGGGGAGACCCAGTACTTC. It specifies CASSPPTLGGETQYF.

V and J are TRBV3-1 (or the pseudogene TRBV3-2) and TRBJ1-2, with a weak D call TRBD1 (5 bases). The CDR3 is 15 residues long. Per germline, CDR1 LGHDT and CDR2 YNNKEL (reference sequence). The ends were cut back, 2 bases at V and 4 bases at J, with 14 bases in the middle. The CDR3 sequence is CASSQLPRGGYGYTF. The CDR3 DNA reads TGTGCCAGCAGCCAACTTCCACGGGGGGGCTATGGCTACACCTTC.

V usage is TRBV2 and J usage is TRBJ2-5; 8 bases agree with TRBD2. There are 14 residues in the CDR3. Losses at the gene ends were 8 bases for V and 5 bases for J; bases not matched to a gene: 10. Germline V lookup: CDR1 SNHLY, CDR2 FYNNEI. CDR3 loop: CASVGTSVLETQYF. The DNA of the CDR3 is TGTGCCAGCGTCGGGACTAGTGTGTTGGAGACCCAGTACTTC.

The V and J genes are TRBV5-6 and TRBJ1-2; 7 bases fit TRBD1. V shed 2 bases, J shed 4 bases, and the junction held 5 bases outside the gene matches. Germline V CDR1 and CDR2: SGHDT, YYEEEE. This CDR3 spans 14 amino acids. The CDR3 sequence is CASSFQGVPYGYTF. As DNA, the CDR3 is TGTGCCAGCAGCTTTCAGGGGGTCCCCTATGGCTACACCTTC.

This clone was counted only a few times. V and J are TRBV28 and TRBJ2-7, with TRBD1 identical over 10 bases. CDR3 length equals 16 residues. CDR1 is MDHEN, CDR2 SYDVKM, per germline. With V trimmed by 5 bases and J by 0 bases, 7 bases remained unmatched. The CDR3 DNA follows: TGTGCCAGCAGTCCCGGGGACAGGGGTAACTCCTACGAGCAGTACTTC. Translating gives CASSPGDRGNSYEQYF.

This rearrangement joins TRBV9 to TRBJ1-4, with D possibly TRBD1 on 5 matching bases. CDR3 length: 15 residues. Deletions cut 0 bases from V and 4 bases from J, with 10 bases between. Looked up from germline, CDR1 is SGDLS and CDR2 is YYNGEE. The CDR3 protein is CASSVGGLLNEKLFF. The CDR3 region has the DNA TGTGCCAGCAGCGTAGGGGGACTGCTTAATGAAAAACTGTTTTTT.

The rearrangement uses TRBV3-1 (or the pseudogene TRBV3-2) and TRBJ2-7; TRBD1 is a possible D gene (5 bases). Germline values: CDR1 LGHDT, CDR2 YNNKEL (reference sequence). CDR3 length: 16 residues. Trimming shortened V by 0 bases and J by 0 bases, and 12 bases separated the two germline ends. The chain's CDR3 is CASSQEYRTYSYEQYF. DNA of the CDR3: TGTGCCAGCAGCCAAGAGTACAGGACGTACTCCTACGAGCAGTACTTC.

V is TRBV5-4 and J is TRBJ2-7; tentative D call: TRBD2 (5 bases). The V end was cut by 6 bases, the J end by 3 bases, with 16 bases between. CDR3 size: 14 residues. Per the germline V gene, CDR1 is SGHNT and CDR2 is YYREEE (reference sequence). For the CDR3, the DNA is TGTGCCAGCACCAGAGGCGGAGACTACTACGAGCAGTACTTC. It yields the protein CASTRGGDYYEQYF. Full variable domain (missing parts from reference TRBV5-4 and TRBJ2-7): ETGVTQSPTHLIKTRGQQVTLRCSSQSGHNTVSWYQQALGQGPQFIFQYYREEENGRGNFPPRFSGLQFPNYSSELNVNALELDDSALYLCASTRGGDYYEQYFGPGTRLTVT.

This sequence joins TRBV5-1 and TRBJ2-2, with a tentative D call TRBD1 (6 bases). The germline V and J ends were trimmed by 4 bases and 6 bases, with 19 bases remaining between them. CDR1 is SGHRS, CDR2 YFSETQ, per germline. There are 16 residues in the CDR3. The CDR3 nucleotides read TGCGCCAGCAGCCAGATATTAGGAGACAGGCCCGGGGAGCTGTTTTTT. Its protein is CASSQILGDRPGELFF.

The rearrangement uses TRBV27 and TRBJ2-5; TRBD2 might be the D (6 bases). This CDR3 has 13 amino acids. Germline V CDR1 and CDR2: MNHEY, SMNVEV (reference sequence). Trimming took 8 bases from V and 2 from J, leaving 12 bases between them. The CDR3 protein is CASGLSGQETQYF. The CDR3 nucleotides are TGTGCCAGCGGACTTAGCGGTCAAGAGACCCAGTACTTC.

The chain joins TRBV12-2 to TRBJ1-1; TRBD1 reflects the table's D call only, with no check against the DNA. TRBV12-2 constitutes a pseudogene. The CDR3 has 11 residues. The chain's CDR3 is CASRSGTTSFF. CDR3 in DNA: TGTGCAAGTCGTTCCGGGACAACGTCTTTCTTT.

The chain links TRBV5-4 to TRBJ2-7; possibly TRBD2 for D (6 bases). There are 16 residues in the CDR3. Per germline, CDR1 SGHNT and CDR2 YYREEE (reference sequence). V lost 1 base, J lost 1 base, and 15 bases lay in between. Written as DNA, the CDR3 is TGTGCCAGCAGCTTGTGGGCGACTAGACAATCCTACGAGCAGTACTTC. Amino acid sequence: CASSLWATRQSYEQYF.

V is TRBV7-8 and J is TRBJ1-2, with a weak D call TRBD1 (5 bases). CDR1 is SGHVS and CDR2 is FQNEAQ in the germline V gene. CDR3 length equals 16 residues. Trimming took off 2 bases at V and 8 bases at J, with 21 bases between the two ends. The CDR3 DNA follows: TGTGCCAGCAGCTTAATTCGGGGGGAGAGGGCGCTAGGCTACACCTTC. Its protein is CASSLIRGERALGYTF. Filled out from reference TRBV7-8 and TRBJ1-2, the complete variable domain reads GAGVSQSPRYKVAKRGQDVALRCDPISGHVSLFWYQQALGQGPEFLTYFQNEAQLDKSGLPSDRFFAERPEGSVSTLKIQRTQQEDSAVYLCASSLIRGERALGYTFGSGTRLTVV.

V and J are TRBV30 and TRBJ1-3, with a possible D match to TRBD1 (5 bases). Deletions cut 0 bases from V and 0 bases from J, with 6 bases between. CDR1 GTSNPN and CDR2 SVGIG come from the germline V gene (reference sequence). This CDR3 region has 14 residues. CDR3 sequence (DNA): TGTGCCTGGAGTGTGGGGGGCTCTGGAAACACCATATATTTT. This codes for CAWSVGGSGNTIYF.

The V call is TRBV6-4, the J call TRBJ2-3, with 10 bases lining up with TRBD2. After removal of 5 bases from V and 0 bases from J, the junction contained 2 bases not matched to a gene. Germline CDR1 is MRHNA and CDR2 is SNTAGT. The CDR3 is 15 amino acids. The CDR3 loop is CASSQLAGSTDTQYF. In DNA form, the CDR3 reads TGTGCCAGCAGTCAACTAGCGGGAAGCACAGATACGCAGTATTTT.

Written as DNA, the CDR3 is TGTGCCAGCAGCCCCGCCCCAGGGGACTCCTACAATGAGCAGTTCTTC. Encoded protein: CASSPAPGDSYNEQFF. J is TRBJ2-1 and V is TRBV7-3, with D tentatively TRBD1 (6 bases). CDR1 is SGHTA and CDR2 is FQGTGA in the germline V gene. V shed 5 bases and J shed 0 bases, with 14 bases lying between them. This CDR3 contains 16 residues.